Following are 6 T cell receptor beta chains from one sample sequenced in a study of identical twins (dated by TCRdb to the mid-2010s). The receptor library was made with 5' RACE. These reads were obtained on an Illumina HiSeq 2000. The public reads were reanalyzed by TCRdb: fastp trimming at Q25, MiXCR alignment, in-frame beta chains only. Each CDR3 protein appears once, grouped with its most common genes and DNA. The sample table contains hundreds of thousands of distinct CDR3 sequences; only one count was recorded for 24% of them. 2.9% of the sample is in the top ten clones. These data also featured in a second study, about T cells expressing NK-cell markers.

Material: CD4+ T cells sorted from blood. These receptors came from a woman between 18 and 29 years old in good health.

The chain couples TRBV11-2 to TRBJ2-5, with 10 nucleotides matching TRBD2. The junction had 5 bases not matched to a gene; V was cut back by 2 bases and J by 5 bases. CDR1 and CDR2 from the germline V gene are SGHAT and FQNNGV. This CDR3 is 15 amino acids long. CDR3 nucleotides: TGTGCCAGCAGCTTATCCAGCGGGAGGGCGGAGACCCAGTACTTC. This translates into CASSLSSGRAETQYF. Full variable domain (rest looked up from reference TRBV11-2 and TRBJ2-5): EAGVAQSPRYKIIEKRQSVAFWCNPISGHATLYWYQQILGQGPKLLIQFQNNGVVDDSQLPKDRFSAERLKGVDSTLKIQPAKLEDSAVYLCASSLSSGRAETQYFGPGTRLLVL.

This clonotype was seen at least ten times. This chain connects TRBV7-9 to TRBJ2-3; D not certain. The CDR3 spans 14 residues. Trimming left V 3 bases short and J 1 base short, with 8 bases between. The V gene's germline CDR1 is SEHNR and CDR2 FQNEAQ (reference sequence). DNA for the CDR3: TGTGCCAGCAGCTTCTGGCCTGGCACAGATACGCAGTATTTT. As protein: CASSFWPGTDTQYF.

This clonotype was picked up a small number of times. The chain has TRBV12-3 or TRBV12-4 and TRBJ2-1, with TRBD2 matching over 7 bases. Trimming took 5 bases from V and 3 from J; bases not matched to a gene: 7. The CDR3 has 15 amino acids. The CDR3 is CASSRGGENYNEQFF. Here the CDR3 DNA reads TGTGCCAGCAGTCGTGGGGGGGAGAACTACAATGAGCAGTTCTTC.

This clonotype was recorded only once. This rearrangement joins TRBV5-1 to TRBJ2-6; 9 nucleotides align to TRBD1. V shed 4 bases and J 4 bases; nucleotides not matched to a gene: 12. This CDR3 comprises 18 residues. The germline CDR1 and CDR2 sequences are SGHRS and YFSETQ. In DNA, the CDR3 is TGCGCCAGCAGCGACCATGCCGGGACAGGGTTCGGGGCCAACGTCCTGACTTTC. The encoded protein is CASSDHAGTGFGANVLTF.

The chain links TRBV7-9 to TRBJ2-3; D gene ambiguous. V lost 4 bases and J 3 bases, leaving 11 bases between the germline ends. The CDR3 loop spans 14 amino acids. Per the germline V gene, CDR1 is SEHNR and CDR2 is FQNEAQ (reference sequence). The CDR3 DNA sequence: TGTGCCAGCAGCTCTGGGGTAGCTACAGATACGCAGTATTTT. Its protein product is CASSSGVATDTQYF.

This clonotype was counted only a few times. J is TRBJ1-4 and V is TRBV5-1; D ambiguous. The ends were cut back, 1 base at V and 5 bases at J, with 12 bases in the middle. Germline V gene lookup returns CDR1 SGHRS and CDR2 YFSETQ. The length of the CDR3 is 15 residues. CDR3 coding DNA: TGCGCCAGCAGCTTGTCGAGGGCCCAAAATGAAAAACTGTTTTTT. Translated, it gives CASSLSRAQNEKLFF.